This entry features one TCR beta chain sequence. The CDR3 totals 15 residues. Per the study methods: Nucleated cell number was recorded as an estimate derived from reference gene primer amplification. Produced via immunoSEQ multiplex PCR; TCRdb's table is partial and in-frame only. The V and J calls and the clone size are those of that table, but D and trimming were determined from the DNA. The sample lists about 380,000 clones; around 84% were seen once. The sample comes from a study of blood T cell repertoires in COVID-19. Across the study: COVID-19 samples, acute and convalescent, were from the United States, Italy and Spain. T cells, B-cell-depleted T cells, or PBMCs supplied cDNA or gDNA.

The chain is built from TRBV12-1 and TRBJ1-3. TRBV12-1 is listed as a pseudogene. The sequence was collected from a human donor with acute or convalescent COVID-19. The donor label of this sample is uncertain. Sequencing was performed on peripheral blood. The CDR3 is CASVKASSSGNTIYF. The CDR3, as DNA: TGTGCCAGCGTCAAAGCATCTTCCTCTGGAAACACCATATATTTT.